Listed below are T cell receptor beta chains from one sample, sequenced in a study of identical twins. TCRdb independently ran MiXCR on the 5' RACE reads; one entry per CDR3 protein. The sample lists fewer than 450,000 distinct CDR3 sequences; about 10% were seen once. The sample taken for sequencing was naive T cells sorted from blood. The source is a woman aged 50 to 60 in good health. The CDR3 runs from the conserved cysteine through the conserved F or W.

cdr3_aa: CATRSGRNQPQHF; j_call: TRBJ1-5; v_call: TRBV24-1
cdr3_aa: CSAEPGQRTDTQYF; j_call: TRBJ2-3; v_call: TRBV29-1
cdr3_aa: CAIMRTGGAKNTEAFF; j_call: TRBJ1-1; v_call: TRBV10-3
cdr3_aa: CASSLERAQAIQYF; j_call: TRBJ2-4; v_call: TRBV5-1
cdr3_aa: CASSPQLAGNTIYF; j_call: TRBJ1-3; v_call: TRBV5-5
cdr3_aa: CASSLDAQGATGELFF; j_call: TRBJ2-2; v_call: TRBV5-6
cdr3_aa: CSVRPGAKGEQYF; j_call: TRBJ2-7; v_call: TRBV29-1
cdr3_aa: CASSPPSPREQYF; j_call: TRBJ2-7; v_call: TRBV7-9
cdr3_aa: CGPRLAHSNEQFF; j_call: TRBJ2-1; v_call: TRBV20-1
cdr3_aa: CSAPTSYNEQFF; j_call: TRBJ2-1; v_call: TRBV29-1
cdr3_aa: CASSLATSAYEQYF; j_call: TRBJ2-7; v_call: TRBV5-1
cdr3_aa: CASSLGSTVGVYYEQYF; j_call: TRBJ2-7; v_call: TRBV5-4
cdr3_aa: CASSLVGTSLSF; j_call: TRBJ2-1; v_call: TRBV5-6
cdr3_aa: CASSLAGGLSNEQFF; j_call: TRBJ2-1; v_call: TRBV12-3/TRBV12-4
cdr3_aa: CASSHGLGGDYNEQFF; j_call: TRBJ2-1; v_call: TRBV5-1
cdr3_aa: CATSDSRTGGNEQFF; j_call: TRBJ2-1; v_call: TRBV24-1
cdr3_aa: CASQPSENTGELFF; j_call: TRBJ2-2; v_call: TRBV12-3/TRBV12-4
cdr3_aa: CASSLVGQYYEQYF; j_call: TRBJ2-7; v_call: TRBV12-3/TRBV12-4
cdr3_aa: CASSFKLNTEAFF; j_call: TRBJ1-1; v_call: TRBV12-3/TRBV12-4
cdr3_aa: CSARPLAYGHEQFF; j_call: TRBJ2-1; v_call: TRBV20-1
cdr3_aa: CASSLPGQGSRYEQYF; j_call: TRBJ2-7; v_call: TRBV21-1
cdr3_aa: CASSPETGNTEAFF; j_call: TRBJ1-1; v_call: TRBV7-9
cdr3_aa: CSAQGQASDEQYF; j_call: TRBJ2-7; v_call: TRBV29-1
cdr3_aa: CASGEGQGISYEQYF; j_call: TRBJ2-7; v_call: TRBV12-5
cdr3_aa: CASRPRGGRDRGILVEAFF; j_call: TRBJ1-1; v_call: TRBV7-8
cdr3_aa: CSALSGRGNEQFF; j_call: TRBJ2-1; v_call: TRBV20-1
cdr3_aa: CASSLGPGGRDEQYF; j_call: TRBJ2-7; v_call: TRBV5-1
cdr3_aa: CASSFQGPTGELFF; j_call: TRBJ2-2; v_call: TRBV7-9
cdr3_aa: CASRREGLYNEQFF; j_call: TRBJ2-1; v_call: TRBV19
cdr3_aa: CAIKLTGSSTDTQYF; j_call: TRBJ2-3; v_call: TRBV10-3
cdr3_aa: CASSPLLLRDGGNTIYF; j_call: TRBJ1-3; v_call: TRBV11-2
cdr3_aa: CASRRIAGNGIQYF; j_call: TRBJ2-4; v_call: TRBV27
cdr3_aa: CASSLSRTGGDTEAFF; j_call: TRBJ1-1; v_call: TRBV5-1
cdr3_aa: CASSREITSGANTGELFF; j_call: TRBJ2-2; v_call: TRBV4-2
cdr3_aa: CASSVGDRAQETQYF; j_call: TRBJ2-5; v_call: TRBV11-3
cdr3_aa: CASRSAITDLDTQYF; j_call: TRBJ2-3; v_call: TRBV5-1
cdr3_aa: CASRTSGSDYNEQFF; j_call: TRBJ2-1; v_call: TRBV5-1
cdr3_aa: CASSSTQETQYF; j_call: TRBJ2-5; v_call: TRBV7-6
cdr3_aa: CSAGNRENTIYF; j_call: TRBJ1-3; v_call: TRBV29-1
cdr3_aa: CASSLGQRKLARTDTQYF; j_call: TRBJ2-3; v_call: TRBV12-3/TRBV12-4
cdr3_aa: CASSSNNSPLHF; j_call: TRBJ1-6; v_call: TRBV5-1
cdr3_aa: CSATGLEETQYF; j_call: TRBJ2-5; v_call: TRBV20-1
cdr3_aa: CASSPNTRPSYGYTF; j_call: TRBJ1-2; v_call: TRBV18
cdr3_aa: CASSLKAGLGGYTF; j_call: TRBJ1-2; v_call: TRBV12-3/TRBV12-4
cdr3_aa: CASSPEGGFYNEQFF; j_call: TRBJ2-1; v_call: TRBV7-6
cdr3_aa: CASSLFSGTGNTGELFF; j_call: TRBJ2-2; v_call: TRBV7-2
cdr3_aa: CASSVAGGAGELFF; j_call: TRBJ2-2; v_call: TRBV9
cdr3_aa: CASSSTSNYGYTF; j_call: TRBJ1-2; v_call: TRBV6-2/TRBV6-3
cdr3_aa: CASSLRDGTYEQYF; j_call: TRBJ2-7; v_call: TRBV5-1
cdr3_aa: CASSLDPSSYNEQFF; j_call: TRBJ2-1; v_call: TRBV7-9
cdr3_aa: CSALDPSGRVGNEQFF; j_call: TRBJ2-1; v_call: TRBV20-1
cdr3_aa: CASSLSQREQYF; j_call: TRBJ2-7; v_call: TRBV28
cdr3_aa: CSAPRGGRFYNEQFF; j_call: TRBJ2-1; v_call: TRBV20-1
cdr3_aa: CASSYEGQTTGELFF; j_call: TRBJ2-2; v_call: TRBV6-5